This record looks at one T cell receptor (beta chain) sequence and its context. The antigen remains undetermined. The CDR3 totals 12 residues. V lost 5 bases, J lost 2 bases, and 5 bases lay in between. Germline V CDR1 and CDR2: SGHTA, FQGNSA. These data originate in a study of identifying expanded T cells in peripheral blood. Repertoires were generated with immunoSEQ multiplex PCR, while TCRdb's copy carries only in-frame clones and drops some. The table lists more than 50,000 clones, approximately 82% of them singletons. Study outcomes and limitations: Across healthy donors, higher total template counts meant significantly greater roughly 2-week count variance.

The chain joins TRBV7-2 to TRBJ2-3; D not certain. The material sequenced was blood. The clonotype comes from a person aged 18 to 75 in good health. Here the CDR3 DNA reads TGTGCCAGCAGCGCCTACACAGATACGCAGTATTTT. Its protein is CASSAYTDTQYF.